This is a list of T cell receptor beta chains from one sample in a study of identical twins. MiXCR was run by TCRdb on the 5' RACE reads, yielding one entry per CDR3 protein. The sample contains more than 1.5 million distinct CDR3 sequences, under 35% of which appear only once. Sequenced material: cord blood. Receptors were obtained from a newborn girl in good health. Both conserved end residues are part of each CDR3. The D gene is left open where the match is weak. Part of the rows lack a size; the others show once, few, many or a class for expanded clones.

>NA|TRBV5-6|NA|TRBJ1-6
TGTGCCAGCATCTTGGACAGCTCCTATAATTCACCCCTCCACTTT
CASILDSSYNSPLHF
>once|TRBV6-6|NA|TRBJ1-6
TGTGCCAGCAGTTACTGGGGGGAGGACTCACCCCTCCACTTT
CASSYWGEDSPLHF
>once|TRBV2|NA|TRBJ1-1
TGTGCCAGCAGTGTCTGGGGTAATGAAGTTTTCTTT
CASSVWGNEVFF
>once|TRBV6-1|NA|TRBJ2-1
TGTGCCAGCAGTGACGGCAGGCTTAGCTCCTACAATGAGCAGTTCTTC
CASSDGRLSSYNEQFF
>NA|TRBV25-1|TRBD2|TRBJ2-1
TGTGCCAGCAGTGGCGGGGGAATTGGGTACAATGAGCAGTTCTTC
CASSGGGIGYNEQFF
>NA|TRBV6-5|NA|TRBJ2-1
TGTGCCAGCAGTTACCGTGGCTACTTGTGGAAGGGGATCTACAATGAGCAGTTCTTC
CASSYRGYLWKGIYNEQFF
>NA|TRBV25-1|TRBD1|TRBJ2-5
TGTGCCAGCAGTCAAGAGGGCAGGGGGTCCCACAATGAGCAGTACTTC
CASSQEGRGSHNEQYF
>NA|TRBV20-1|NA|TRBJ1-1
TGCAGTGCCTCCAGGGATTTGAACACTGAAGCTTTCTTT
CSASRDLNTEAFF
>few|TRBV5-1|NA|TRBJ2-5
TGCGCCAGCAGCTTTTCTCGTGTAGAGACCCCGTACTTC
CASSFSRVETPYF
>NA|TRBV24-1|TRBD2|TRBJ2-5
TGTGCCACCAGTGATTCGCAAGCGGGAGTGGGAGAGACCCAGTACTTC
CATSDSQAGVGETQYF
>NA|TRBV20-1|NA|TRBJ2-2
TGCAGTGCTAGGAGGACAGTGAACACCGGGGAGCTGTTTTTT
CSARRTVNTGELFF
>NA|TRBV20-1|NA|TRBJ2-7
TGCAGTGCTAGCCCTCCCTCCTACGAGCAGTACTTC
CSASPPSYEQYF
>NA|TRBV20-1|NA|TRBJ2-3
TGCAGTGCTAGAGATGGCAGGGACGGGGGCACAGATACGCAGTATTTT
CSARDGRDGGTDTQYF
>NA|TRBV6-5|NA|TRBJ2-1
TGTGCCAGCAACCCGGAGGGGGCTAGCGCCTACAATGAGCAGTCCTTC
CASNPEGASAYNEQSF
>few|TRBV18|NA|TRBJ2-5
TGTGCCAGCTCCACCGTCCAGGGGCCCCAAGAGACCCAGTACTTC
CASSTVQGPQETQYF
>NA|TRBV20-1|NA|TRBJ1-4
TGCAGTGCTACTGTGGACGTTGGTGAAAAACTGTTTTTT
CSATVDVGEKLFF
>NA|TRBV28|TRBD1|TRBJ1-2
TGTGCCAGCAGTTTATCGGGGACAGCTCTACGTGGCTACACCTTC
CASSLSGTALRGYTF
>NA|TRBV6-1|NA|TRBJ2-3
TGTGCCAGCAGGAAAGGGGGAGGGGGAGATACGCAGTATTTT
CASRKGGGGDTQYF
>few|TRBV29-1|TRBD2|TRBJ2-3
TGCAGCGTTGAAGAACCCCGGGGGGGAACGGAGTTTCGAGCAGATACGCAGTATTTT
CSVEEPRGGTEFRADTQYF
>few|TRBV20-1|NA|TRBJ2-1
TGCAGTGCTAATAGATTTGATGAGCAGTTCTTC
CSANRFDEQFF
>few|TRBV7-9|NA|TRBJ1-5
TGTGCCAGCAGTTCCTCCACAGGAACTGATCAGCCCCAGCATTTT
CASSSSTGTDQPQHF
>once|TRBV2|NA|TRBJ2-4
TGTGCCAGCAGTGAATCCTTGGGCGTCAAAAACATTCAGTACTTC
CASSESLGVKNIQYF
>NA|TRBV5-1|NA|TRBJ2-7
TGCGCCAGCAGCTTGGTAAGGGACTGCTCCTACGAGCAGTACTTC
CASSLVRDCSYEQYF
>NA|TRBV5-1|TRBD2|TRBJ2-5
TGCGCCAGCAGCTGGGGACTAGCGGGAGCCTCCTACCAAGAGACCCAGTACTTC
CASSWGLAGASYQETQYF
>NA|TRBV15|TRBD1|TRBJ2-3
TGTGCCACCGGGACAGGGATGGATACGCAGTATTTT
CATGTGMDTQYF
>few|TRBV7-9|TRBD1|TRBJ1-2
TGTGCCAGCAGCTTTATACCCTTAGGGACAGGATCGTATGGCTACACCTTC
CASSFIPLGTGSYGYTF
>NA|TRBV7-6|TRBD2|TRBJ2-2
TGTGCCAGCAGTCGACTAGCGGGGGGGTTGAACACCGGGGAGCTGTTTTTT
CASSRLAGGLNTGELFF
>NA|TRBV20-1|NA|TRBJ2-7
TGCAGTGCTAGATATCGGGGGACTTCCTACGAGCAGTACTTC
CSARYRGTSYEQYF
>NA|TRBV5-4|NA|TRBJ2-5
TGTGCCAGCAGCTTGGTTAGGCGCGGGCCACCCGATGAGCAGTACTTC
CASSLVRRGPPDEQYF
>many|TRBV4-2|TRBD2|TRBJ2-3
TGTGCCAGCAGCCAACTAGCGGGGATCACAGATACGCAGTATTTT
CASSQLAGITDTQYF
>NA|TRBV7-2|NA|TRBJ2-5
TGTGCCAGCGGCGGACCCCAAGAGACCCAGTACTTC
CASGGPQETQYF
>NA|TRBV6-2/TRBV6-3|TRBD1|TRBJ2-4
TGTGCCAGCCGGACAGGGAATGGCAAAAACATTCAGTACTTC
CASRTGNGKNIQYF
>few|TRBV2|NA|TRBJ2-4
TGTGCCAGCAGTGACGAGAAGGGGTCCAAAAACATTCAGTACTTC
CASSDEKGSKNIQYF
>few|TRBV12-3/TRBV12-4|NA|TRBJ1-1
TGTGCCAGCAGCGTAAACAGGGTGGAAGCTTTCTTT
CASSVNRVEAFF
>NA|TRBV10-3|TRBD1|TRBJ1-5
TGTGCCATCAGTTCGGACAGGGGGAAGCCCCAGCATTTT
CAISSDRGKPQHF
>NA|TRBV4-1|NA|TRBJ2-4
TGCGCCACAAGGGGGGGTTCCAAAAACATTCAGTACTTC
CATRGGSKNIQYF
>few|TRBV10-3|NA|TRBJ1-5
TGTGCCATCAGTGAGAGCGTAGAAGGACAGCCCCAGCATTTT
CAISESVEGQPQHF
>many|TRBV6-2/TRBV6-3|NA|TRBJ2-1
TGTGCCAGCAGTTACAGGGCAACTCTTGACCATGAGCAGTTCTTC
CASSYRATLDHEQFF
>NA|TRBV2|NA|TRBJ2-2
TGTGCCGGACGCCGACTAGAGAACACCGGGGAGCTGTTTTTT
CAGRRLENTGELFF
>many|TRBV5-1|NA|TRBJ1-5
TGCGCCAGCAGCTTGGTGGGGAATCAGCCCCAGCATTTT
CASSLVGNQPQHF
>NA|TRBV5-1|NA|TRBJ1-1
TGCGCCAGCAGCGTCAGTACGGTGAGCACTGAAGCTTTCTTT
CASSVSTVSTEAFF
>few|TRBV6-5|NA|TRBJ2-1
TGTGCCAGCAGCTCCCCCCGAAGGACAGCCCACAATGAGCAGTTCTTC
CASSSPRRTAHNEQFF
>NA|TRBV18|TRBD1|TRBJ2-5
TGTGCCAGCTCACCATTTATCCGGTTTGGAGGACAGGGCCTCGGTGAGCAGTACTTC
CASSPFIRFGGQGLGEQYF
>few|TRBV7-9|TRBD2|TRBJ2-3
TGTGCCAGCAGCTTACCCCAACCGGGACTAGCGGGAGCAGATACGCAGTATTTT
CASSLPQPGLAGADTQYF
>NA|TRBV4-2|NA|TRBJ2-4
TGTGCCAGCAGCCAATCGGTCAAAAACATTCAGTACTTC
CASSQSVKNIQYF